A selection of T cell receptor beta chains follows, all from one sample in a study of OX40 agonist ivuxolimab in advanced cancers. Data came from immunoSEQ multiplex PCR; TCRdb stores just in-frame clones and leaves some out. The table records 45,000 to 65,000 clones, approximately 82% of them present only once. Sequencing was performed on CD4+ or CD8+ T cells sorted from blood, taken in a trial of the OX40 agonist ivuxolimab. The receptors were gathered from an adult with an advanced solid tumor such as melanoma, head and neck, liver or kidney cancer. CDR3s include the opening cysteine and the closing phenylalanine or tryptophan. The order of the fields is D gene, J gene, V gene, clone size, CDR3 protein, CDR3 DNA. The D gene is left open where the match is weak. Where a row states a size, it is once, few, many or the class of an expanded clone; other rows omit it.

TRBD1	TRBJ1-1	TRBV9	.	CASRSGQSDTEAFF	TGTGCCAGCAGGTCGGGACAGTCGGACACTGAAGCTTTCTTT
.	TRBJ2-2	TRBV6-6	few	CASSSTPITGELFF	TGTGCCAGCAGTTCTACCCCTATAACCGGGGAGCTGTTTTTT
.	TRBJ1-2	TRBV6-4	.	CASSYRDQRGYTF	TGTGCCAGCAGTTACCGGGACCAGCGAGGCTACACCTTC
TRBD1	TRBJ2-7	TRBV5-1	.	CASSHTGTGGYEQYF	TGCGCCAGCAGCCATACCGGGACAGGGGGGTACGAGCAGTACTTC
.	TRBJ1-1	TRBV5-4	.	CASSLNTEAFF	TGTGCCAGCAGCTTGAACACTGAAGCTTTCTTT
.	TRBJ2-1	TRBV29-1	.	CSVAHRSYNEQFF	TGCAGCGTTGCGCACAGATCATACAATGAGCAGTTCTTC
.	TRBJ1-2	TRBV6-1	.	CASSSGYGYTF	TGTGCCAGCAGCTCGGGTTATGGCTACACCTTC
TRBD1	TRBJ2-1	TRBV27	.	CASSFWDRVYNEQFF	TGTGCCAGCAGTTTTTGGGACAGGGTCTACAATGAGCAGTTCTTC
.	TRBJ2-3	TRBV29-1	.	CSVEGGVTDTQYF	TGCAGCGTTGAGGGCGGGGTGACAGATACGCAGTATTTT
.	TRBJ1-2	TRBV5-6	.	CASSWKAGWYGYTF	TGTGCCAGCAGCTGGAAGGCAGGGTGGTATGGCTACACCTTC
.	TRBJ2-1	TRBV10-1	.	CASSESQGGGNEQFF	TGCGCCAGCAGTGAGTCTCAGGGGGGTGGCAATGAGCAGTTCTTC
.	TRBJ2-2	TRBV5-6	once	CASSLEPPGLNTGELFF	TGTGCCAGCAGCTTGGAACCGCCAGGGTTGAACACCGGGGAGCTGTTTTTT
.	TRBJ1-2	TRBV7-2	.	CASVRDPSTPIYGYTF	TGTGCCAGCGTGAGGGATCCATCCACTCCAATCTATGGCTACACCTTC
.	TRBJ2-7	TRBV6-6	.	CASSYSRREQYF	TGTGCCAGCAGTTACTCGAGGCGCGAGCAGTACTTC
.	TRBJ1-5	TRBV6-5	.	CASRDRDTRNQPQHF	TGTGCCAGCAGGGACCGGGACACCCGTAATCAGCCCCAGCATTTT
.	TRBJ1-1	TRBV28	.	CASSFPGTEAFF	TGTGCCAGCAGTTTTCCGGGGACTGAAGCTTTCTTT
TRBD2	TRBJ2-7	TRBV28	.	CASLGGSEQYF	TGTGCCAGTCTGGGAGGGAGCGAGCAGTACTTC
.	TRBJ1-1	TRBV19	few	CASSAYLNTEAFF	TGTGCCAGTAGTGCCTACCTGAACACTGAAGCTTTCTTT
.	TRBJ2-2	TRBV7-2	.	CASSPHTGELFF	TGTGCCAGCAGCCCTCACACCGGGGAGCTGTTTTTT
.	TRBJ1-2	TRBV6-6	once	CASSSGYGYTF	TGTGCCAGCAGTTCCGGGTATGGCTACACCTTC
.	TRBJ1-4	TRBV7-9	.	CASSLGATNEKLFF	TGTGCCAGCAGCTTGGGTGCAACTAATGAAAAACTGTTTTTT
.	TRBJ2-1	TRBV27	.	CASSLDYTGHNEQFF	TGTGCCAGCAGCCTCGACTACACCGGACACAATGAGCAGTTCTTC
.	TRBJ1-2	TRBV5-8	.	CASSWRTGLYTF	TGTGCCAGCAGCTGGCGGACTGGACTGTACACCTTC
TRBD1	TRBJ1-5	TRBV6-5	once	CASRGTGKDQPQHF	TGTGCCAGCAGAGGGACAGGGAAGGATCAGCCCCAGCATTTT
TRBD1	TRBJ2-7	TRBV28	.	CASSLLDRTYEQYF	TGTGCCAGCAGTTTATTGGACAGGACTTACGAGCAGTACTTC
TRBD1	TRBJ1-1	TRBV4-1	few	CASSQDRDTEAFF	TGCGCCAGCAGCCAGGACAGGGACACTGAAGCTTTCTTT
TRBD1	TRBJ1-6	TRBV6-5	few	CASSRDRGNSPLHF	TGTGCCAGCAGCAGAGACAGGGGCAATTCACCCCTCCACTTT
TRBD1	TRBJ2-1	TRBV18	.	CASSPPGQGFNEQFF	TGTGCCAGCTCACCTCCCGGACAGGGTTTCAATGAGCAGTTCTTC
.	TRBJ1-1	TRBV19	.	CASSIHRVWTEAFF	TGTGCCAGTAGTATCCACAGGGTATGGACTGAAGCTTTCTTT
.	TRBJ1-4	TRBV18	.	CASSPRADEKLFF	TGTGCCAGCTCACCACGGGCAGATGAAAAACTGTTTTTT
.	TRBJ1-2	TRBV30	.	CAWPASNYGYTF	TGTGCCTGGCCGGCCTCTAACTATGGCTACACCTTC
.	TRBJ1-1	TRBV18	few	CASSPMLGHENTEAFF	TGTGCCAGCTCACCAATGCTGGGACATGAGAACACTGAAGCTTTCTTT
.	TRBJ1-5	TRBV7-2	.	CASSLMLGHQPQHF	TGTGCCAGCAGCTTAATGCTGGGGCATCAGCCCCAGCATTTT
.	TRBJ1-1	TRBV25-1	.	CASRGGNRGNTEAFF	TGTGCCAGCAGAGGGGGGAATAGGGGGAACACTGAAGCTTTCTTT
TRBD2	TRBJ2-3	TRBV6-4	.	CASSPGRYDTQYF	TGTGCCAGCAGCCCCGGGAGGTACGATACGCAGTATTTT
TRBD2	TRBJ2-7	TRBV11-2	.	CASSNSGRVGLRREQYF	TGTGCCAGCAGCAATAGCGGGAGGGTTGGGTTACGTAGGGAGCAGTACTTC
.	TRBJ1-2	TRBV27	.	CASRATRSIGGYTF	TGTGCCAGCAGAGCTACAAGGTCAATCGGTGGCTACACCTTC
TRBD1	TRBJ2-2	TRBV5-1	.	CASSLELTGLTGELFF	TGCGCCAGCAGCTTAGAACTGACAGGGTTAACCGGGGAGCTGTTTTTT
.	TRBJ2-5	TRBV5-1	.	CASSLGGEETQYF	TGCGCCAGCAGCTTGGGGGGAGAAGAGACCCAGTACTTC
.	TRBJ1-4	TRBV4-1	.	CASSLPGWANEKLFF	TGCGCCAGCAGCCTCCCCGGATGGGCTAATGAAAAACTGTTTTTT
TRBD1	TRBJ2-7	TRBV19	.	CASSKPGQGYEQYF	TGTGCCAGTAGTAAACCGGGACAGGGGTACGAGCAGTACTTC
.	TRBJ1-1	TRBV5-1	few	CASSLLQGGYTEAFF	TGCGCCAGCAGCTTGCTACAGGGTGGGTATACTGAAGCTTTCTTT
.	TRBJ1-1	TRBV11-2	.	CASSFSSSGNTEAFF	TGTGCCAGCAGCTTCTCTTCAAGTGGGAACACTGAAGCTTTCTTT
.	TRBJ2-1	TRBV5-1	few	CASSLTSGSNEQFF	TGCGCCAGCAGCTTAACTAGTGGTTCTAATGAGCAGTTCTTC
.	TRBJ2-4	TRBV7-2	.	CASSLEGAKNIQYF	TGTGCCAGCAGCCTCGAGGGAGCCAAAAACATTCAGTACTTC
.	TRBJ1-5	TRBV19	few	CASRGAPSQPQHF	TGTGCCAGTAGAGGAGCCCCCAGTCAGCCCCAGCATTTT
TRBD1	TRBJ1-2	TRBV7-8	.	CASSPDRDRHNYGYTF	TGTGCCAGCAGCCCTGACAGGGACAGGCATAACTATGGCTACACCTTC
.	TRBJ2-5	TRBV4-1	.	CASSHMVTGSAIQETQYF	TGCGCCAGCAGCCACATGGTTACAGGTTCAGCGATTCAAGAGACCCAGTACTTC
TRBD1	TRBJ1-5	TRBV18	.	CASSLQGWAQPQHF	TGTGCCAGCTCACTACAGGGGTGGGCCCAGCCCCAGCATTTT
.	TRBJ2-2	TRBV7-2	.	CASSRVITGELFF	TGTGCCAGCAGCCGGGTAATCACCGGGGAGCTGTTTTTT
TRBD2	TRBJ2-2	TRBV7-2	.	CASSLLAGETGELFF	TGTGCCAGCAGCTTGCTAGCGGGAGAAACCGGGGAGCTGTTTTTT
.	TRBJ1-6	TRBV6-1	.	CASSEGAGNNSPLHF	TGTGCCAGCAGTGAAGGGGCGGGGAATAATTCACCCCTCCACTTT
.	TRBJ1-1	TRBV5-6	.	CASSLDTYYTEAFF	TGTGCCAGCAGCTTGGACACTTACTACACTGAAGCTTTCTTT
.	TRBJ1-3	TRBV9	.	CASSFDSGNTIYF	TGTGCCAGCAGCTTCGACTCTGGAAACACCATATATTTT
.	TRBJ2-6	TRBV6-1	.	CASRIGGSGANVLTF	TGTGCCAGCAGGATCGGGGGCTCTGGGGCCAACGTCCTGACTTTC
.	TRBJ1-1	TRBV7-6	.	CASSRTAAMNTEAFF	TGTGCCAGCAGCCGGACAGCAGCTATGAACACTGAAGCTTTCTTT
TRBD2	TRBJ2-5	TRBV19	.	CASSIGGGTQETQYF	TGTGCCAGTAGTATAGGCGGGGGTACTCAAGAGACCCAGTACTTC
.	TRBJ1-1	TRBV29-1	.	CSVAKGGNTEAFF	TGCAGCGTTGCGAAGGGGGGGAACACTGAAGCTTTCTTT
TRBD1	TRBJ2-7	TRBV2	.	CASSGTGGIYEQYF	TGTGCCAGCAGCGGGACAGGGGGCATCTACGAGCAGTACTTC